This entry lists 20 T cell receptor beta chains sequenced from one sample in a study of graft-versus-host responses after intestinal transplantation. The method was immunoSEQ multiplex PCR; TCRdb's version includes in-frame clones alone and lacks a portion of them. There are over 70,000 clones in the sample; 90% occur only once, and about 4% lies in the top ten. Their antigens are not known. The source was unstimulated CD8+ T cells sorted from spleen or lymph node cells, collected before transplant. Receptor source: a human donor who was the organ donor for an intestinal transplant.

This sequence joins TRBV7-6 and TRBJ2-7; D is uncertain. The CDR3 extends over 16 amino acids. The germline V and J ends were trimmed by 5 bases and 1 base, with 18 bases remaining between them. Germline CDR1 and CDR2: SGHVS and FNYEAQ. The CDR3 nucleotides read TGTGCCAGCAGCACAAGCTTCGGGTGCCTTTCCTACGAGCAGTACGTC. Translated: CASSTSFGCLSYEQYV.

The chain carries TRBV4-3 and TRBJ2-1, with a possible D match to TRBD1 (6 bases). CDR1 and CDR2 (germline): LGHNA, YSLEER. This CDR3 has 16 residues. V was pared by 1 base and J by 0 bases, with 10 bases between. CDR3 in amino acids: CASSQALDSSYNEQFF. The CDR3 nucleotides are TGCGCCAGCAGCCAAGCGCTGGACAGCTCCTACAATGAGCAGTTCTTC.

V gene TRBV6-1 combines with J gene TRBJ2-2; no firm D call. V shed 5 bases and J shed 4 bases, with 11 bases lying between them. The CDR3 spans 14 residues. From germline, CDR1 is MNHNS and CDR2 SASEGT. The CDR3 DNA reads TGTGCCAGCAGTCAAGAGGCTAGCACCGGGGAGCTGTTTTTT. As protein: CASSQEASTGELFF.

The V call is TRBV7-2, the J call TRBJ2-7; 7 bases align to TRBD2. The CDR3 sequence is 15 residues long. V lost 1 base, J lost 2 bases, and 5 bases stayed unmatched. Germline lookup yields CDR1 SGHTA and CDR2 FQGNSA. The CDR3 is CASSLGSGVAYEQYV. The CDR3 region has the DNA TGTGCCAGCAGCTTAGGCAGCGGGGTGGCCTACGAGCAGTACGTC.

In regard to this clone: The same CDR3 arises from other DNA sequences in this sample as well. The chain couples TRBV7-9 to TRBJ1-1, with D unresolved. CDR1 and CDR2 (germline): SEHNR, FQNEAQ (reference sequence). CDR3 size: 13 residues. The ends were cut back, 1 base at V and 4 bases at J, with 7 bases in the middle. The CDR3 spells CASSLGGSTEAFF. CDR3 nucleotides: TGTGCCAGCAGCTTAGGAGGGAGCACTGAAGCTTTCTTT.

Regarding this clone: One end of the junction fails to match germline, which may point to a read error. This sequence joins TRBV7-9 and TRBJ1-2; D might be TRBD1 (6 bases). The CDR3 is 16 amino acids. CDR1 and CDR2 (germline): SEHNR, FQNEAQ (reference sequence). The CDR3 DNA is TGTGCCAGCACCTTACAGGGAGGGGACCTAGGCTATGGCTACACCTTC. Translated: CASTLQGGDLGYGYTF.

J is TRBJ2-2 and V is TRBV7-8; D unclear. V shed 0 bases and J shed 2 bases, with 7 bases lying between them. The CDR3 loop spans 15 amino acids. Germline lookup yields CDR1 SGHVS and CDR2 FQNEAQ. In DNA form, the CDR3 reads TGTGCCAGCAGCTTAGCATCCGTAAACACCGGGGAGCTGTTTTTT. Its protein product is CASSLASVNTGELFF.

The chain combines TRBV28 with TRBJ2-7; no clear D. The CDR3 has 13 residues. Germline V CDR1 and CDR2: MDHEN, SYDVKM. V lost 6 bases and J 3 bases, leaving 12 bases between the germline ends. CDR3 DNA: TGTGCCAGCAGAACCTTTAGAGGCTACGAGCAGTACGTC. It codes for CASRTFRGYEQYV.

The rearrangement joins TRBV6-5 to TRBJ1-5; D might be TRBD1 (6 bases). Germline V CDR1 and CDR2: MNHEY, SVGAGI. V was shortened by 10 bases and J by 5 bases, with 21 bases between the two germline ends. There are 15 residues in the CDR3. CDR3 protein: CATRALYRDDQPQHF. Here the CDR3 DNA reads TGTGCCACGCGGGCCCTTTACAGGGATGATCAGCCCCAGCATTTT.

V and J are TRBV9 and TRBJ2-1; D is undetermined. Germline V CDR1 and CDR2: SGDLS, YYNGEE. The CDR3 contains 11 residues. Between the trimmed V and J ends, which lost 0 bases and 8 bases, there was a span of 3 bases. As DNA, the CDR3 is TGTGCCAGCAGCGTAGCTGATGAGCAGTTCTTC. Residues: CASSVADEQFF.

The chain joins TRBV5-6 to TRBJ2-7; no reliable D call. Germline-derived CDR1 and CDR2 are SGHDT and YYEEEE. With 0 bases removed from V and 7 bases from J, the gap between germline ends came to 11 bases. This CDR3 has 13 residues. The CDR3 sequence is CASSLGGDGEQYV. The DNA for the CDR3 is TGTGCCAGCAGCTTGGGTGGAGATGGGGAGCAGTACGTC.

This chain connects TRBV27 to TRBJ2-1, with 9 bases fitting TRBD2. In germline, CDR1 is MNHEY, CDR2 SMNVEV (reference sequence). The length of the CDR3 is 14 residues. After removal of 6 bases from V and 8 bases from J, the junction contained 8 bases not matched to a gene. For the CDR3, the DNA is TGTGCCAGCAGACAAGGCGGGGGGGCCCATGAGCAGTTCTTC. Its translation: CASRQGGGAHEQFF.

V and J are TRBV28 and TRBJ2-7, with D perhaps matching TRBD2 (5 bases). Germline V lookup: CDR1 MDHEN, CDR2 SYDVKM. The CDR3 extends over 14 amino acids. Between the trimmed V and J ends, which lost 1 base and 5 bases, there was a span of 12 bases. CDR3 sequence: CASSLFGLSHEQYV. The CDR3 coding sequence is TGTGCCAGCAGTTTATTTGGACTGTCGCACGAGCAGTACGTC.

This chain joins TRBV19 and TRBJ1-5; 8 bases map to TRBD1. This CDR3 is 16 amino acids long. The V gene's germline CDR1 is LNHDA and CDR2 SQIVND (reference sequence). The junction had 12 bases not matched to a gene; V was cut back by 8 bases and J by 3 bases. The CDR3 sequence: CASSSAPDRVNQPQHF. The CDR3 DNA reads as TGTGCCAGTTCTTCTGCACCGGACAGGGTCAATCAGCCCCAGCATTTT.

The chain is built from TRBV12-5 and TRBJ2-1; D gene ambiguous. The germline V gene encodes CDR1 LGHNT and CDR2 FRNRAP. Trimming shortened V by 3 bases and J by 9 bases, and 6 bases separated the two germline ends. This CDR3 is built from 11 residues. The CDR3, as DNA: TGTGCTAGTGGTTTTTCTTCTGAGCAGTTCTTC. This encodes CASGFSSEQFF.

CDR3 bases: TGTGCCAGCAGCTTCGAATCGCGAGGACAAGGAGGCTACACCTTC. Translating gives CASSFESRGQGGYTF. The V gene is TRBV6-5, the J gene TRBJ1-2; perhaps TRBD1 as D (5 bases). This CDR3 has 15 amino acids. Germline loops: CDR1 MNHEY, CDR2 SVGAGI. V lost 6 bases, J lost 8 bases, and 22 bases lay in between.

The chain carries TRBV2 and TRBJ1-5; the D is unclear. With 7 bases removed from V and 6 bases from J, the gap between germline ends came to 13 bases. The CDR3 spans 13 residues. The germline V gene encodes CDR1 SNHLY and CDR2 FYNNEI. CDR3 sequence (DNA): TGTGCCAGCACCACGGAGCGGGGTCAGCCCCAGCATTTT. This translates into CASTTERGQPQHF.

This clone was detected only a few times. The J gene is TRBJ1-4, the V gene TRBV7-9; the match to TRBD1 covers 7 bases. Germline V gives CDR1 SEHNR, CDR2 FQNEAQ (reference sequence). There are 14 residues in the CDR3. The V segment lost 8 bases and the J segment 5 bases; nucleotides outside the gene matches: 8. The CDR3: CASAPGTVNEKLFF. CDR3 nucleotides: TGTGCCAGCGCACCCGGGACAGTAAATGAAAAACTGTTTTTT.

The chain combines TRBV4-2 with TRBJ2-6, with a possible D match to TRBD2 (6 bases). Trimming removed 0 bases at V and 2 bases at J, with 8 bases between. This CDR3 comprises 16 residues. The germline V gene has CDR1 LGHNA and CDR2 YNFKEQ. CDR3 region: CASSQEGGTGANVLTF. In DNA, the CDR3 is TGTGCCAGCAGCCAAGAGGGCGGGACTGGGGCCAACGTCCTGACTTTC.

The rearrangement uses TRBV9 and TRBJ2-1; 10 nucleotides line up with TRBD2. Trimming took 0 bases from V and 7 from J; bases not matched to a gene: 10. Per the germline V gene, CDR1 is SGDLS and CDR2 is YYNGEE. The CDR3 is 17 residues long. DNA of the CDR3: TGTGCCAGCAGCGTAGAGGCGTTTAGCGGGGGGTTGAATGAGCAGTTCTTC. This sequence encodes CASSVEAFSGGLNEQFF. Full variable domain (rest looked up from reference TRBV9 and TRBJ2-1): DSGVTQTPKHLITATGQRVTLRCSPRSGDLSVYWYQQSLDQGLQFLIQYYNGEERAKGNILERFSAQQFPDLHSELNLSSLELGDSALYFCASSVEAFSGGLNEQFFGPGTRLTVL.